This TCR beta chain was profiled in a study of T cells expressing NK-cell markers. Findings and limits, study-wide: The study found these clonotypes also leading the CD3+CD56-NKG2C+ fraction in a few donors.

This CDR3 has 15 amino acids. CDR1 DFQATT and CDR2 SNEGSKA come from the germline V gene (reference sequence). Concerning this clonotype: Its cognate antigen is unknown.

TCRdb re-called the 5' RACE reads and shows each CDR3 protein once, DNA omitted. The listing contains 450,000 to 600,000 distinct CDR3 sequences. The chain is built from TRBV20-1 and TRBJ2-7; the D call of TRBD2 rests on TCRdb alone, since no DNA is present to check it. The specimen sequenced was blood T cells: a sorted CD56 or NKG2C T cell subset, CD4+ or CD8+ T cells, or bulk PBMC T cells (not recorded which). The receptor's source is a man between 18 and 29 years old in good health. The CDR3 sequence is CSAEHLAGDEYEQYF.